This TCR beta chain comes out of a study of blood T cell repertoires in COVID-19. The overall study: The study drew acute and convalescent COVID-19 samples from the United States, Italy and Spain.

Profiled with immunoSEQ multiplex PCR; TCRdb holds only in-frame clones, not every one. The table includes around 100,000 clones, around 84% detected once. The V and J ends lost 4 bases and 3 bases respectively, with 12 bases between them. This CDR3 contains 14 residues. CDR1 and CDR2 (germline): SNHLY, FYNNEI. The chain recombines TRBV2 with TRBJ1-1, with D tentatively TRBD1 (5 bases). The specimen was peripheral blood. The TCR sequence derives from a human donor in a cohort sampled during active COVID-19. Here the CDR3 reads CASSVSGMDTEAFF. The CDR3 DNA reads TGTGCCAGCAGTGTCTCAGGGATGGACACTGAAGCTTTCTTT.